The 4 T cell receptor beta chains below all came from one sample that was sequenced in a study of T-cell reconstitution after alpha-beta-depleted transplantation in children. For TCRbeta, the library was prepared with unique molecular identifiers. TCRdb processed the PCR reads anew with MiXCR; each CDR3 protein has one entry. The profile shows some 390,000 distinct CDR3 sequences, around 21% of them singletons. Sequenced material: PBMCs from the stem cell graft donor, taken from the stem cell graft. Receptors originate from a human donor who donated a stem cell graft to a child with acute myeloid leukemia.

As regards this clonotype: A read error is possible here, since a much larger clone lies one base away. The chain is built from TRBV7-6 and TRBJ2-7; TRBD2 matches at 12 bases. Germline CDR1 SGHVS, CDR2 FNYEAQ. This CDR3 region has 15 residues. J was trimmed by 7 bases and V by 5 bases; bases with no gene match: 9. As DNA, the CDR3 is TGTGCCAGCAGCCGCTCTAGCGGGAGGGCGAGTGAGCAGTACTTC. Its translation: CASSRSSGRASEQYF.

J is TRBJ2-7 and V is TRBV6-5; the D gene is possibly TRBD2 (7 bases). This CDR3 comprises 17 residues. In germline, CDR1 is MNHEY, CDR2 SVGAGI. V lost 0 bases to trimming and J lost 7 bases, with 22 bases between them. CDR3 residues: CASSYSIRGRGLLEQYF. In DNA, the CDR3 is TGTGCCAGCAGTTACTCGATAAGGGGGAGGGGCCTCCTGGAGCAGTACTTC.

Only a few counts were recorded for this clonotype. The V gene is TRBV30, the J gene TRBJ1-1, with D perhaps matching TRBD1 (5 bases). The CDR3 totals 14 residues. Deletions cut 0 bases from V and 0 bases from J, with 8 bases between. Germline CDR1 and CDR2: GTSNPN and SVGIG (reference sequence). CDR3 in DNA: TGTGCCTGGAGTGTAGGACACATGAACACTGAAGCTTTCTTT. Residues: CAWSVGHMNTEAFF. The full variable domain, in which reference TRBV30 and TRBJ1-1 provide the parts outside the CDR3, is SQTIHQWPATLVQPVGSPLSLECTVEGTSNPNLYWYRQAAGRGLQLLFYSVGIGQISSEVPQNLSASRPQDRQFILSSKKLLLSDSGFYLCAWSVGHMNTEAFFGQGTRLTVV.

This clonotype showed up just once. The chain has TRBV20-1 and TRBJ2-2; a possible D gene is TRBD1 (6 bases). The V end lost 5 bases, the J end lost 9 bases, and 19 bases lay between the germline ends. This CDR3 has 14 residues. Germline loops: CDR1 DFQATT, CDR2 SNEGSKA (reference sequence). This chain's CDR3 is CSAHGQKRARELFF. The CDR3 nucleotides are TGCAGTGCTCATGGACAGAAGAGAGCCAGGGAGCTGTTTTTT.